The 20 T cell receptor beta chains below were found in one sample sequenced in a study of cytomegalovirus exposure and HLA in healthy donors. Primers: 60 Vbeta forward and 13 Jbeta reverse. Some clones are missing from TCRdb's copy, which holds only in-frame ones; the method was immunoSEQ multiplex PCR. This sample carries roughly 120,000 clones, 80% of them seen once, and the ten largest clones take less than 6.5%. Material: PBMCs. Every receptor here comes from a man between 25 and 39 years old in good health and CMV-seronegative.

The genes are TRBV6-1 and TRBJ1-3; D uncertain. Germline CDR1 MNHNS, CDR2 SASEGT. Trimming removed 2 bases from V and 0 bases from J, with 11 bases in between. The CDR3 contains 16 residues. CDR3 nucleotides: TGTGCCAGCAGTGAATTTAACAGACCCTCTGGAAACACCATATATTTT. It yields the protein CASSEFNRPSGNTIYF.

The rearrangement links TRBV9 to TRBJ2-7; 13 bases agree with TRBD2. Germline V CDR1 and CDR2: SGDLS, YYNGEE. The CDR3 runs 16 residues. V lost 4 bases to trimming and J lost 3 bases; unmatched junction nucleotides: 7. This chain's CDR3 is CASSFGLAGVSYEQYF. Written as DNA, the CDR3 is TGTGCCAGCAGCTTTGGACTAGCGGGGGTGAGCTACGAGCAGTACTTC.

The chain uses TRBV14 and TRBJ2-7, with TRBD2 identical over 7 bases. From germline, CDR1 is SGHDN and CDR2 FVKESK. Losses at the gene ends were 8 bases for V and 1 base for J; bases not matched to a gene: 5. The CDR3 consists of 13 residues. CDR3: CASQRGLSYEQYF. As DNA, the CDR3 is TGTGCCAGCCAGAGGGGACTATCCTACGAGCAGTACTTC.

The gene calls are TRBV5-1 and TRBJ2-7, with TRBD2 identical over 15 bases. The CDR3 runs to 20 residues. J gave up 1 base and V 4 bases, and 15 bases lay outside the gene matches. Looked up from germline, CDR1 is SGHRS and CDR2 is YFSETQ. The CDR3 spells CASSPRVGTSGGYASYEQYF. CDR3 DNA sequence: TGCGCCAGCAGCCCCCGAGTTGGGACTAGCGGGGGGTATGCTTCCTACGAGCAGTACTTC. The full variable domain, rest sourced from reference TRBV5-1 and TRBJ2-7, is KAGVTQTPRYLIKTRGQQVTLSCSPISGHRSVSWYQQTPGQGLQFLFEYFSETQRNKGNFPGRFSGRQFSNSRSEMNVSTLELGDSALYLCASSPRVGTSGGYASYEQYFGPGTRLTVT.

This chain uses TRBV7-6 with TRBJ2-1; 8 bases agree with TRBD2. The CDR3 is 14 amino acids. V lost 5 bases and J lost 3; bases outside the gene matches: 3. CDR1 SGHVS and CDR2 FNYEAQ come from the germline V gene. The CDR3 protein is CASSATSGYNEQFF. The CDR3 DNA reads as TGTGCCAGCAGCGCCACTAGCGGCTACAATGAGCAGTTCTTC.

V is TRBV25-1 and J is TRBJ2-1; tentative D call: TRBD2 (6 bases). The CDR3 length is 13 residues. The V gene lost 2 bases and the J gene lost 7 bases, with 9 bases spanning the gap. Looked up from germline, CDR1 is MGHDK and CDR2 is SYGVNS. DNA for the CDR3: TGTGCCAGCAGTGAACCGGGAGTGAATGAGCAGTTCTTC. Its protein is CASSEPGVNEQFF.

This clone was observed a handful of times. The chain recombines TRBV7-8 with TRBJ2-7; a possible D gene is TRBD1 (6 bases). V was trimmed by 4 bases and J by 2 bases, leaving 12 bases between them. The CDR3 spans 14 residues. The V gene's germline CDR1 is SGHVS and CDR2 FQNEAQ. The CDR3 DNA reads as TGTGCCAGCAGCTCCAACAGGGATGCCTACGAGCAGTACTTC. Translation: CASSSNRDAYEQYF.

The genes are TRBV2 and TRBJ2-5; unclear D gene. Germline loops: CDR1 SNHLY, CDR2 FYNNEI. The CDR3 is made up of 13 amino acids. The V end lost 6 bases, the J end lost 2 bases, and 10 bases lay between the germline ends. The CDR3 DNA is TGTGCCAGCAGGTTGAGGAGTCAAGAGACCCAGTACTTC. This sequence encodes CASRLRSQETQYF.

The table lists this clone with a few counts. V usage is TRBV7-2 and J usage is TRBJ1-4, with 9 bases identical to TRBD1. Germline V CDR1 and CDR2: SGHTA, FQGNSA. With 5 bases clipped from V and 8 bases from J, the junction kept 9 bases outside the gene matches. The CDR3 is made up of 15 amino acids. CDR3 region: CASSPPRQGGEKLFF. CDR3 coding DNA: TGTGCCAGCAGCCCTCCTCGACAGGGGGGCGAAAAACTGTTTTTT.

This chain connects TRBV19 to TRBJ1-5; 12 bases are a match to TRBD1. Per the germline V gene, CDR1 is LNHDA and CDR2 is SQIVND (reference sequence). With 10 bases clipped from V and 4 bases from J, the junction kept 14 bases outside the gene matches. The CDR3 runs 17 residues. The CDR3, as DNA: TGTGCCACCCGGGACAGGGGGCGCGGTGGGGGGAATCAGCCCCAGCATTTT. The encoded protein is CATRDRGRGGGNQPQHF.

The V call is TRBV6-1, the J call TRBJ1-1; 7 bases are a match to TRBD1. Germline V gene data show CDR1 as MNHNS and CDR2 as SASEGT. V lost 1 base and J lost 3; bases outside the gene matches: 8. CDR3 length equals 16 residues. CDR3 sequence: CASSEVGGRGDTEAFF. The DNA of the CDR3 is TGTGCCAGCAGTGAAGTCGGAGGCAGGGGGGACACTGAAGCTTTCTTT.

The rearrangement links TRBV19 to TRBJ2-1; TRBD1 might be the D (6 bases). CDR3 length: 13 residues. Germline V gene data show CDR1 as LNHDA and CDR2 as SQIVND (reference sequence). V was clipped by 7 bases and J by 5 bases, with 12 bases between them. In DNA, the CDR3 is TGTGCCAGTATTGACAGGTTCAACAATGAGCAGTTCTTC. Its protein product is CASIDRFNNEQFF.

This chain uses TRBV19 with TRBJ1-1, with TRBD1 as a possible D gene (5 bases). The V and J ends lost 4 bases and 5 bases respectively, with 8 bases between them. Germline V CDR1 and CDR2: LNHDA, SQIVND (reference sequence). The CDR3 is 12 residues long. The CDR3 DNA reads TGTGCCAGTAGTAAGGGGTGGACTGAAGCTTTCTTT. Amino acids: CASSKGWTEAFF.

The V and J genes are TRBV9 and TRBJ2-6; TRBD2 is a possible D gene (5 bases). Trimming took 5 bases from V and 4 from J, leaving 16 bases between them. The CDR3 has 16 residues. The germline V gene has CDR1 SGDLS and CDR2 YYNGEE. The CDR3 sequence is CASSRAPTGGANVLTF. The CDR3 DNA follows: TGTGCCAGCAGTCGGGCCCCAACGGGGGGGGCCAACGTCCTGACTTTC. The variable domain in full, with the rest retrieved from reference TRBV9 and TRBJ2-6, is DSGVTQTPKHLITATGQRVTLRCSPRSGDLSVYWYQQSLDQGLQFLIQYYNGEERAKGNILERFSAQQFPDLHSELNLSSLELGDSALYFCASSRAPTGGANVLTFGAGSRLTVL.

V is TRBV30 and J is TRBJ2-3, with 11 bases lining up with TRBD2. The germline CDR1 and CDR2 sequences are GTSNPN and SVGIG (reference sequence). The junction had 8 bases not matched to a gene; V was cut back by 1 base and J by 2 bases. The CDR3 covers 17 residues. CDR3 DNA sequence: TGTGCCTGGAGTGCGGGTTTTAGCGGGGGGGCCACAGATACGCAGTATTTT. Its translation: CAWSAGFSGGATDTQYF. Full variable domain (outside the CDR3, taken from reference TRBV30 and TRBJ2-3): SQTIHQWPATLVQPVGSPLSLECTVEGTSNPNLYWYRQAAGRGLQLLFYSVGIGQISSEVPQNLSASRPQDRQFILSSKKLLLSDSGFYLCAWSAGFSGGATDTQYFGPGTRLTVL.

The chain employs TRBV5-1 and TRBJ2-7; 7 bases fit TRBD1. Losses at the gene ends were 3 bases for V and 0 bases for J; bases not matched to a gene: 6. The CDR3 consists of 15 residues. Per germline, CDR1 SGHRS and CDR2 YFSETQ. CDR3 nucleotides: TGCGCCAGCAGCTCCGGGACAGTATACTCCTACGAGCAGTACTTC. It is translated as CASSSGTVYSYEQYF.

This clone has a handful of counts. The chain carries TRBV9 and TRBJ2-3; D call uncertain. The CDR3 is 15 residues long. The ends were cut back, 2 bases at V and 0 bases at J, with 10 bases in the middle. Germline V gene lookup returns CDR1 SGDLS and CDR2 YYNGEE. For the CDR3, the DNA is TGTGCCAGCAGCGTGAGTGAAGCTAGCACAGATACGCAGTATTTT. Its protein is CASSVSEASTDTQYF.

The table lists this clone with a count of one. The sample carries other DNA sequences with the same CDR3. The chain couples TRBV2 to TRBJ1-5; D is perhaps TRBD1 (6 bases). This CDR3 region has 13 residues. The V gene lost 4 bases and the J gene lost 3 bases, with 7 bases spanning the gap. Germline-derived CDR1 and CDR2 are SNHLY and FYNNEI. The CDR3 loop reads CASSGGPNQPQHF. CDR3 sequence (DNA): TGTGCCAGCAGTGGGGGGCCCAATCAGCCCCAGCATTTT.

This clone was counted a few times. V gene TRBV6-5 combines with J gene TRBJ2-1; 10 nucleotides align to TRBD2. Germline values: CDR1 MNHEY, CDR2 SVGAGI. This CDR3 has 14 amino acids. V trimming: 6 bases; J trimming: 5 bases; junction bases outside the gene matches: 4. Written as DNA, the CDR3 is TGTGCCAGCAGCACTAGCGGGGAACACAATGAGCAGTTCTTC. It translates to CASSTSGEHNEQFF.

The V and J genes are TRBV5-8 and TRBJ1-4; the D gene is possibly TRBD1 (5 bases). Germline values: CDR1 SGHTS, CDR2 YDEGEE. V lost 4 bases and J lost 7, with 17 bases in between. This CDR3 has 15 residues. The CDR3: CASSPGYRRVEKLFF. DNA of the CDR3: TGTGCCAGCAGCCCGGGGTACAGGAGGGTTGAAAAACTGTTTTTT. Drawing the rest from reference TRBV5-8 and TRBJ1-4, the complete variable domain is EAGVTQSPTHLIKTRGQQATLRCSPISGHTSVYWYQQALGLGLQFLLWYDEGEERNRGNFPPRFSGRQFPNYSSELNVNALELEDSALYLCASSPGYRRVEKLFFGSGTQLSVL.